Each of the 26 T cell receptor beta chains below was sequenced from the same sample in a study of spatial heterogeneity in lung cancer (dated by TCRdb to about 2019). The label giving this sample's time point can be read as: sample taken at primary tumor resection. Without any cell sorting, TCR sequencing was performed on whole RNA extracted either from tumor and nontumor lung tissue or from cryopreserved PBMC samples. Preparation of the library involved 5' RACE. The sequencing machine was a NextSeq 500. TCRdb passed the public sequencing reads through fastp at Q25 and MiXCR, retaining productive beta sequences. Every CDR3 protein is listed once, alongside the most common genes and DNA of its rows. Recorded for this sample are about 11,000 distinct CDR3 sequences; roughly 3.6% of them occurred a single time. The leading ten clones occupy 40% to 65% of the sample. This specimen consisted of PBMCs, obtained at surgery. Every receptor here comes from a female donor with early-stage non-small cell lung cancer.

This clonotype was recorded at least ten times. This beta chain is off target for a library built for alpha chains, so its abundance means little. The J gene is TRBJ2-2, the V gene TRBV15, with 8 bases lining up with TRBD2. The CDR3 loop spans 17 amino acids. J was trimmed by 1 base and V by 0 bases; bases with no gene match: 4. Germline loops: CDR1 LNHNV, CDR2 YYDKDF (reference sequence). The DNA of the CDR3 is TGTGCCACCAGCAGAGAGTATAGCGGGGTGAACACCGGGGAGCTGTTTTTT. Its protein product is CATSREYSGVNTGELFF.

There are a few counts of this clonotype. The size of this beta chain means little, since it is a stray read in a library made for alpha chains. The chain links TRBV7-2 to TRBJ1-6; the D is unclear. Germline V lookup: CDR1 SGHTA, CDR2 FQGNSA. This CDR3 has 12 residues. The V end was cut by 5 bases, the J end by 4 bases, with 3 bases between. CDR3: CASSPYNSPLHF. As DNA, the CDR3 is TGTGCCAGCAGCCCTTATAATTCACCCCTCCACTTT.

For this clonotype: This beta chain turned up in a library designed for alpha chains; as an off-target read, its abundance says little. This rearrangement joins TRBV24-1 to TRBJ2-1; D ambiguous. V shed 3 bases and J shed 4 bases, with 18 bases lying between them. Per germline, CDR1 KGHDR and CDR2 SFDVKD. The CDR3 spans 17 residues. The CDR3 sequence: CATSDPYRRLGYNEQFF. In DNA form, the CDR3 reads TGTGCCACCAGTGATCCTTATCGACGGCTCGGGTACAATGAGCAGTTCTTC.

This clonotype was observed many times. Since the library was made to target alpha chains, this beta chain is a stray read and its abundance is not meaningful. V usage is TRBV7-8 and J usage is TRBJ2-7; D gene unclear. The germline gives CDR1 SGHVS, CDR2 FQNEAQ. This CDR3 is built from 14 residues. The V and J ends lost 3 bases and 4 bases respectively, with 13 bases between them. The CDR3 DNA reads TGTGCCAGCAGCTTTGTAGACGGCAAATACGAGCAGTACTTC. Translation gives CASSFVDGKYEQYF.

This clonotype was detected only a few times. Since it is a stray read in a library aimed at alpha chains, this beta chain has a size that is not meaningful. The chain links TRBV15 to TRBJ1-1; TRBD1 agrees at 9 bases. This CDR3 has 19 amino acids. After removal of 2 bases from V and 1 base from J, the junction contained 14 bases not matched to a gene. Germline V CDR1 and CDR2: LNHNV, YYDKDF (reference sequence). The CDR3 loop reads CATSRPNRGLRRANTEAFF. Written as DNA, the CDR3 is TGTGCCACCAGCAGACCTAACAGGGGGCTGAGGCGGGCGAACACTGAAGCTTTCTTT.

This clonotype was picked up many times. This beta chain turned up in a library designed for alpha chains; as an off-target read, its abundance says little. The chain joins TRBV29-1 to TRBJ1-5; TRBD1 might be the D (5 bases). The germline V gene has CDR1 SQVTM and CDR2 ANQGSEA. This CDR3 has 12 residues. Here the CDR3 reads CSVTDGQGPQHF. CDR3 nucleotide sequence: TGCAGTGTTACTGACGGGCAGGGGCCCCAGCATTTT.

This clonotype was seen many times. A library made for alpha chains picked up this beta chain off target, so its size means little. The CDR3 DNA reads TGCGCCAGCAGCTTGGCCGGGCGGGGGGGCCCAGATACGCAGTATTTT. Translation gives CASSLAGRGGPDTQYF. The chain uses TRBV5-1 and TRBJ2-3; 9 bases match TRBD2. J was trimmed by 4 bases and V by 0 bases; bases with no gene match: 6. Germline loops: CDR1 SGHRS, CDR2 YFSETQ. This CDR3 is 16 amino acids long.

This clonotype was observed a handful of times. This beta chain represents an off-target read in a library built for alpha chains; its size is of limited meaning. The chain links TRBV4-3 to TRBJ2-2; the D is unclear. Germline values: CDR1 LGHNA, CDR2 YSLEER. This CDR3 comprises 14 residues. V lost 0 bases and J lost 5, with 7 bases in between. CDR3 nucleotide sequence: TGCGCCAGCAGCCAAGATTGGGGTACCGGGGAGCTGTTTTTT. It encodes CASSQDWGTGELFF.

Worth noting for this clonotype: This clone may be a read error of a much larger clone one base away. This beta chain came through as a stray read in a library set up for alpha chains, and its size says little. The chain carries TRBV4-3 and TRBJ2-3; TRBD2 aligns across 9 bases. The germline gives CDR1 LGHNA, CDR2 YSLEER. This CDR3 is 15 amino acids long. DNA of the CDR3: TGCGCCAGCTGCCAAGCGCTAGCGGGGTCAGATACGCAGTATTTT. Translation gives CASCQALAGSDTQYF.

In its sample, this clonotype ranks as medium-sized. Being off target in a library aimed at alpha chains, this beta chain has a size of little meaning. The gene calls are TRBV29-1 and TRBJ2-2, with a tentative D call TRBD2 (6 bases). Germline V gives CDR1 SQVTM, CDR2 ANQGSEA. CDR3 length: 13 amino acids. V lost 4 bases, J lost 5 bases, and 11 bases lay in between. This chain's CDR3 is CSVAPGGTGELFF. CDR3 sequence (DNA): TGCAGCGTTGCGCCAGGAGGGACCGGGGAGCTGTTTTTT.

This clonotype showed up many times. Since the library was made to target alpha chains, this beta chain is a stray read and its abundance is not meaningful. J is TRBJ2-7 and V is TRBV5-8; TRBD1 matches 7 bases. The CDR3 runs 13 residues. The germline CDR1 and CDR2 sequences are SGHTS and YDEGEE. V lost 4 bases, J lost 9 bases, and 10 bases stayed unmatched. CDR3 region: CASSLPGQLLQYF. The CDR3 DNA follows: TGTGCCAGCAGCCTACCGGGACAGCTTCTGCAGTACTTC. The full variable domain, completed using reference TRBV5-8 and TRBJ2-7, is EAGVTQSPTHLIKTRGQQATLRCSPISGHTSVYWYQQALGLGLQFLLWYDEGEERNRGNFPPRFSGRQFPNYSSELNVNALELEDSALYLCASSLPGQLLQYFGPGTRLTVT.

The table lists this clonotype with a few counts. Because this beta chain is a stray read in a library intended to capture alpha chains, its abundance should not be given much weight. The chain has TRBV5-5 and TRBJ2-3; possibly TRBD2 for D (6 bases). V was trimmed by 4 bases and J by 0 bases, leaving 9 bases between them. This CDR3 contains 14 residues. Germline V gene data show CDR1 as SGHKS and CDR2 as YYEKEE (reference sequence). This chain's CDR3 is CASSGRPSTDTQYF. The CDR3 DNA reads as TGTGCCAGCAGCGGGAGGCCTAGCACAGATACGCAGTATTTT. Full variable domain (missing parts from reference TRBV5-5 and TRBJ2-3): DAGVTQSPTHLIKTRGQQVTLRCSPISGHKSVSWYQQVLGQGPQFIFQYYEKEERGRGNFPDRFSARQFPNYSSELNVNALLLGDSALYLCASSGRPSTDTQYFGPGTRLTVL.

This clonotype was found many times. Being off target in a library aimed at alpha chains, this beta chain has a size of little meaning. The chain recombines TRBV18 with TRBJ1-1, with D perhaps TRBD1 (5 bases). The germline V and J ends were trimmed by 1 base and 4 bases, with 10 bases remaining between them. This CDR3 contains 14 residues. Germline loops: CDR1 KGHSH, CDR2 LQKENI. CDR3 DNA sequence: TGTGCCAGCTCACCACGCGGGACGACCACTGAAGCTTTCTTT. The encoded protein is CASSPRGTTTEAFF.

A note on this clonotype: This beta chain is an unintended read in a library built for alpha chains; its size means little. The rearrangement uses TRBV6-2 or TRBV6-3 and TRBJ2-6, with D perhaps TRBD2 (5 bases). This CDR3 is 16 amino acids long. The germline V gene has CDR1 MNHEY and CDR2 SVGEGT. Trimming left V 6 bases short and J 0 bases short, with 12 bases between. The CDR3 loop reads CASRMTGYSGANVLTF. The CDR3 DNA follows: TGTGCCAGCAGAATGACGGGGTACTCTGGGGCCAACGTCCTGACTTTC.

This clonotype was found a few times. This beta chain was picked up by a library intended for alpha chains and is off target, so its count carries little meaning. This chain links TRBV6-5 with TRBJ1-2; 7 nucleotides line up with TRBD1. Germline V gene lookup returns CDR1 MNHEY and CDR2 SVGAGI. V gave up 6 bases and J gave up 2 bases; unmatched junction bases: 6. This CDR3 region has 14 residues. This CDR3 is CASRPSTGNYGYTF. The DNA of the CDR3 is TGTGCCAGCAGGCCTTCGACAGGGAACTATGGCTACACCTTC.

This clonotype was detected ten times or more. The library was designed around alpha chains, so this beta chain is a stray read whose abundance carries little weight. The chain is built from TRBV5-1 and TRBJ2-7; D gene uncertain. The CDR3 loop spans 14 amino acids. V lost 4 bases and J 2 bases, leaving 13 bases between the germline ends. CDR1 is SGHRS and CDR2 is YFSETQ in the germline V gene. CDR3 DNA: TGCGCCAGCAGCAAGCAGGACGGCGCCTACGAGCAGTACTTC. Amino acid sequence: CASSKQDGAYEQYF.

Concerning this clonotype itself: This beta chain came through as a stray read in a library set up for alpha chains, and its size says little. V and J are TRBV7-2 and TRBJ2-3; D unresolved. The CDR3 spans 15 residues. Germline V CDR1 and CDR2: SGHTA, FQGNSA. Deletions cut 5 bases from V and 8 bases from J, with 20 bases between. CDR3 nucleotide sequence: TGTGCCAGCAGCCAAGGCCCCCCCTCGGCGATTACGCAGTATTTT. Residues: CASSQGPPSAITQYF. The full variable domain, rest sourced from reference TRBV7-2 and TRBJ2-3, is GAGVSQSPSNKVTEKGKDVELRCDPISGHTALYWYRQSLGQGLEFLIYFQGNSAPDKSGLPSDRFSAERTGGSVSTLTIQRTQQEDSAVYLCASSQGPPSAITQYFGPGTRLTVL.

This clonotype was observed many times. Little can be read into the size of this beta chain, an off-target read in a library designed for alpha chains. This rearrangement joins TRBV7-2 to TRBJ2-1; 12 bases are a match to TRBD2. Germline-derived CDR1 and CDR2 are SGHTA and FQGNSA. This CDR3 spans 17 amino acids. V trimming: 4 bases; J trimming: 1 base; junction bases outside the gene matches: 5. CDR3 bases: TGTGCCAGCAGCTCACCGACTAGCGGGAGATCCTACAATGAGCAGTTCTTC. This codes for CASSSPTSGRSYNEQFF.

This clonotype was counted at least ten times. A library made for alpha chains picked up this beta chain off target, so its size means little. In DNA form, the CDR3 reads TGTGCCAGCTCACCGGGACAGTCGAACACTGAAGCTTTCTTT. It codes for CASSPGQSNTEAFF. The chain is built from TRBV18 and TRBJ1-1, with 7 positions matching TRBD1. V was clipped by 3 bases and J by 1 base; unmatched bases: 2. Germline V gene sequence: CDR1 KGHSH, CDR2 LQKENI. The CDR3 has 14 residues.

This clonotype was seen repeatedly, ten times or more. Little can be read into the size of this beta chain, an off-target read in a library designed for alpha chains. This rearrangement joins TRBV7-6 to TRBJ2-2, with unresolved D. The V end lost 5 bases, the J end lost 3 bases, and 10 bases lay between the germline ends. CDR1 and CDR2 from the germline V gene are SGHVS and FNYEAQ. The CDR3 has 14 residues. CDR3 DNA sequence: TGTGCCAGCAGCCTGGACGGTTACACCGGGGAGCTGTTTTTT. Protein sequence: CASSLDGYTGELFF.

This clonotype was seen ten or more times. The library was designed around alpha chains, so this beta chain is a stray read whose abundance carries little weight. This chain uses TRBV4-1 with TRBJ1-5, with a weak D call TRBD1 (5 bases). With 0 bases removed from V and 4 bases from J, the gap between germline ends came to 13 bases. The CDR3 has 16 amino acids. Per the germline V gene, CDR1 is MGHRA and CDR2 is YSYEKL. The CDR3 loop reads CASSQEVNRPNQPQHF. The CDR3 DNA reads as TGCGCCAGCAGCCAAGAGGTAAACAGGCCTAATCAGCCCCAGCATTTT.

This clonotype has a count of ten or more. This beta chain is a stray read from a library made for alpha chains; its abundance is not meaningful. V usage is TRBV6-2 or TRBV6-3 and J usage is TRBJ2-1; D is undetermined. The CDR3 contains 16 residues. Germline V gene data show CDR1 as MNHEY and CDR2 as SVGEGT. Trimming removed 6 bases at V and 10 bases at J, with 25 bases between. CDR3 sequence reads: CASSRPPAVGTQEQFF. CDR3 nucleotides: TGTGCCAGCAGCCGTCCCCCCGCAGTTGGCACCCAAGAGCAGTTCTTC.

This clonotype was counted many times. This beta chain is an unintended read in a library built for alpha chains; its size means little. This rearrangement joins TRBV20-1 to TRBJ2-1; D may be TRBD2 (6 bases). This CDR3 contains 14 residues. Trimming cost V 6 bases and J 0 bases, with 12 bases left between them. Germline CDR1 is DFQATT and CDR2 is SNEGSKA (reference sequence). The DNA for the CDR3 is TGCAGTGCCTCGGGACTCCACTCCTACAATGAGCAGTTCTTC. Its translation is CSASGLHSYNEQFF.

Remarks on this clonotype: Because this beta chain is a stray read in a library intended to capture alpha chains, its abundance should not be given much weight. Here the CDR3 DNA reads TGTGCCCGCGGACAGGACACCGGGGAGCTGTTTTTT. Protein: CARGQDTGELFF. The genes are TRBV30 and TRBJ2-2; TRBD1 matches at 7 bases. CDR3 length equals 12 residues. J gave up 3 bases and V 8 bases, and 3 bases lay outside the gene matches. The germline V gene has CDR1 GTSNPN and CDR2 SVGIG (reference sequence).

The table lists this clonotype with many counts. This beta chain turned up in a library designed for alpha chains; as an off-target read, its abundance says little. CDR3 sequence reads: CSARAGLLLTEAFF. In DNA, the CDR3 is TGCAGTGCTAGGGCAGGGCTCCTGCTCACTGAAGCTTTCTTT. The chain is built from TRBV20-1 and TRBJ1-1; D may be TRBD1 (5 bases). Between the trimmed V and J ends, which lost 3 bases and 4 bases, there was a span of 15 bases. CDR3 length: 14 residues. CDR1 and CDR2 from the germline V gene are DFQATT and SNEGSKA (reference sequence).

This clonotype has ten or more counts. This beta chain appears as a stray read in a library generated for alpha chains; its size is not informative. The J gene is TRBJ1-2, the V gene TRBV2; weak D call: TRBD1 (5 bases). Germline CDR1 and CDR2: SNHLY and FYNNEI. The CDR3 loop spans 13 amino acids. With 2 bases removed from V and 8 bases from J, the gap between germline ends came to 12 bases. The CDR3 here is CASSERGTGGYTF. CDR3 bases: TGTGCCAGCAGTGAACGGGGGACTGGCGGCTACACCTTC.